The T cell receptor beta chain described here comes from a study of blood T cells in healthy people across ages. General study points: With donor CMV status unknown, expanded clonotype changes were possibly confounded. Long-lived donors carried more naive CD4+ cells and greater diversity than aged donors.

Remarks on this clonotype: As yet, its antigen is unknown.

CDR1 and CDR2 (germline): DFQATT, SNEGSKA (reference sequence). The germline V and J ends were trimmed by 0 bases and 10 bases, with 19 bases remaining between them. The CDR3 is made up of 16 amino acids. Combining a sample-barcoded 5' primer with a J-beta primer mix, a second PCR ran for about 7 to 11 cycles. MiXCR was run by TCRdb on the 5' RACE reads, yielding one entry per CDR3 protein. Of about 1,400,000 distinct CDR3 sequences listed, approximately 59% are singletons. Specimen: blood. V usage is TRBV20-1 and J usage is TRBJ1-6, with D possibly matching TRBD1 (6 bases). This sequence originates from a man aged 18 to 30 in good health. As DNA, the CDR3 is TGCAGTGCTAGAGATACAGGGCTGGGGGGTGCGTCACCCCTCCACTTT. Encoded protein: CSARDTGLGGASPLHF.